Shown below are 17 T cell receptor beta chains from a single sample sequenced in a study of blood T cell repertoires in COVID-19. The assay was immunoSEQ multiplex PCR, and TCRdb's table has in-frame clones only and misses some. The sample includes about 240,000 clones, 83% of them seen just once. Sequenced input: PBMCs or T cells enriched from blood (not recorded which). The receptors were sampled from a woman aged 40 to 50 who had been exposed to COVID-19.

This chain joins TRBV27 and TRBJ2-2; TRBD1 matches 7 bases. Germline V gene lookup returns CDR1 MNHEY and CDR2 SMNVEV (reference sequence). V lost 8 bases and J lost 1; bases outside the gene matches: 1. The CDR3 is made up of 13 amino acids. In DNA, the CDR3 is TGTGCCAGCCACAGGGGGAACACCGGGGAGCTGTTTTTT. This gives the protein CASHRGNTGELFF.

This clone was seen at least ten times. CDR3 coding DNA: TGTGCCAGCAGACCGGACAGGGGTGGTGAAGCTTTCTTT. Its protein is CASRPDRGGEAFF. This rearrangement joins TRBV5-5 to TRBJ1-1, with 9 bases that match TRBD1. The CDR3 is 13 residues long. V lost 5 bases and J lost 7; bases outside the gene matches: 6. CDR1 and CDR2 from the germline V gene are SGHKS and YYEKEE (reference sequence).

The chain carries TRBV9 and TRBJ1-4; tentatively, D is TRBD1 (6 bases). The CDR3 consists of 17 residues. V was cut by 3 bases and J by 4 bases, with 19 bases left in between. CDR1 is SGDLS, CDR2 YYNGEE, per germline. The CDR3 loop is CASSASPVGAINEKLFF. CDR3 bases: TGTGCCAGCAGCGCTTCTCCAGTGGGGGCGATTAATGAAAAACTGTTTTTT.

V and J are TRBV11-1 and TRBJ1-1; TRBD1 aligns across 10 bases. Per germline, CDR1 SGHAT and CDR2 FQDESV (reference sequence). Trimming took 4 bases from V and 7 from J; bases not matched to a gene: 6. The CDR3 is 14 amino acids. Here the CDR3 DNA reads TGTGCCAGCAGCTCCCCCGGACAGGGGGGTGAAGCTTTCTTT. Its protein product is CASSSPGQGGEAFF.

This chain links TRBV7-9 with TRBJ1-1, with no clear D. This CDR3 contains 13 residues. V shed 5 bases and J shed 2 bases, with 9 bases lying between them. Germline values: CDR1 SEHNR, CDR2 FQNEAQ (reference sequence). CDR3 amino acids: CASSPMSNTEAFF. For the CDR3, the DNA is TGTGCCAGCAGCCCCATGAGTAACACTGAAGCTTTCTTT.

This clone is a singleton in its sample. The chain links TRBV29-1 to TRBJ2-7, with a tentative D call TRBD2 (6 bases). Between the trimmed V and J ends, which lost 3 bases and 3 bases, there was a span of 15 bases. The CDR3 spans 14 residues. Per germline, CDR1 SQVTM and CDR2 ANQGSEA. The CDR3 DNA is TGCAGCGTTGATGGTCCAGCGGGCGGCTACGAGCAGTACTTC. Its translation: CSVDGPAGGYEQYF.

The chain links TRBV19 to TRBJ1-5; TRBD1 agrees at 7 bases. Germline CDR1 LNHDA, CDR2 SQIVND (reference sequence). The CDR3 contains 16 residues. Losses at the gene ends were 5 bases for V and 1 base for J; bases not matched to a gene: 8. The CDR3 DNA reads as TGTGCCAGTAGTGAACGGACAGGCGCGAGCAATCAGCCCCAGCATTTT. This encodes CASSERTGASNQPQHF.

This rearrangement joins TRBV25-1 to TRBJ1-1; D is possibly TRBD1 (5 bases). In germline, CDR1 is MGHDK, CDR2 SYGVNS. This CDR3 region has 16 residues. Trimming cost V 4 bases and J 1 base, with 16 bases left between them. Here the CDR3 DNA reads TGTGCCAGCAGTGGGACCTCGGGGCGGGGGAACACTGAAGCTTTCTTT. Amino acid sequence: CASSGTSGRGNTEAFF. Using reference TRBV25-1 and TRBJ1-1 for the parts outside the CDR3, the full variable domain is EADIYQTPRYLVIGTGKKITLECSQTMGHDKMYWYQQDPGMELHLIHYSYGVNSTEKGDLSSESTVSRIRTEHFPLTLESARPSHTSQYLCASSGTSGRGNTEAFFGQGTRLTVV.

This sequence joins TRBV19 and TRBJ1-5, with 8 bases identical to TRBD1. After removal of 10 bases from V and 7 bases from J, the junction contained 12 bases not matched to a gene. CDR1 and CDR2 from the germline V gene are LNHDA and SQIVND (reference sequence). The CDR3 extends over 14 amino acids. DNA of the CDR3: TGTGCCACCTGGGACAGGACGAACCGACAGCCCCAGCATTTT. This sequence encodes CATWDRTNRQPQHF.

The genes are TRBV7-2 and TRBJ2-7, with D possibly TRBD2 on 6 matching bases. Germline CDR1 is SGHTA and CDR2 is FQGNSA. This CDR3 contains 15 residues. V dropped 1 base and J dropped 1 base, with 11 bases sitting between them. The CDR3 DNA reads TGTGCCAGCAGCTTAGTCTCGGGGGAGTCCTACGAGCAGTACTTC. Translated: CASSLVSGESYEQYF.

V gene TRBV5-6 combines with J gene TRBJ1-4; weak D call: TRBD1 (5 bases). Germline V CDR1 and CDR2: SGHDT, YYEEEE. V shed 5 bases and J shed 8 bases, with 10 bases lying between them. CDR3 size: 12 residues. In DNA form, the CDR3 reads TGTGCCAGCAGACGCAGGGAAGAAAAACTGTTTTTT. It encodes CASRRREEKLFF.

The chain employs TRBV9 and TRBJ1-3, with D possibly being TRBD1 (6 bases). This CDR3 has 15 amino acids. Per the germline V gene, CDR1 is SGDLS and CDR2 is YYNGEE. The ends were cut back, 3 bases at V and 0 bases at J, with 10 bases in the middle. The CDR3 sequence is CASSEDRRSGNTIYF. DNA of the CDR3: TGTGCCAGCAGCGAGGACAGACGCTCTGGAAACACCATATATTTT.

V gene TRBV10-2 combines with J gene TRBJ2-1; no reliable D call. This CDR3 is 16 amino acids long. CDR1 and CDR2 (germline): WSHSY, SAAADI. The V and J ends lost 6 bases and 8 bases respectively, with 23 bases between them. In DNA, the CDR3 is TGCGCCAGCAGATTTTCTACCATCCTATCTGTCCATGAGCAGTTCTTC. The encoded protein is CASRFSTILSVHEQFF.

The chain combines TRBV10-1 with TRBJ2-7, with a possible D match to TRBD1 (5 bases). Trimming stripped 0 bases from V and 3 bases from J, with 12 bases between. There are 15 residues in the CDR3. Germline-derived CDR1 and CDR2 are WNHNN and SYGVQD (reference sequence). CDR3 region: CASSESKGPYYEQYF. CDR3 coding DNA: TGCGCCAGCAGTGAGTCGAAGGGGCCGTACTACGAGCAGTACTTC.

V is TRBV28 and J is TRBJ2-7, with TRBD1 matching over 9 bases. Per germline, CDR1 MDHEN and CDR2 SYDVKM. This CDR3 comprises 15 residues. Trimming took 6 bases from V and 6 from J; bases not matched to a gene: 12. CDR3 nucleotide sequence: TGTGCCAGCAGCCCCACCGGGACAGGGAGAAGCGAGCAGTACTTC. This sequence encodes CASSPTGTGRSEQYF.

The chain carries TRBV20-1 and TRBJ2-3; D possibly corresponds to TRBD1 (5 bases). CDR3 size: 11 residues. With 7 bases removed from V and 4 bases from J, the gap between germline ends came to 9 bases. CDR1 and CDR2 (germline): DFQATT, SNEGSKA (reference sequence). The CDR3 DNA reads TGCAGTGTTGGGGCAGCAGATACGCAGTATTTT. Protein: CSVGAADTQYF.

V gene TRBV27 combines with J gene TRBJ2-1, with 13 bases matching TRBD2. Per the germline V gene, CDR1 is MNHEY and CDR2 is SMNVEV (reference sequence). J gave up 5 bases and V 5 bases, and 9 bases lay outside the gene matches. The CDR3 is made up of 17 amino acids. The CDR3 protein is CASSPIRTSGGNNEQFF. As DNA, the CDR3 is TGTGCCAGCAGTCCTATACGGACTAGCGGGGGAAACAATGAGCAGTTCTTC.